These T cell receptor beta chains were read from a single sample in a study of T cells in Graves' hyperthyroidism and ophthalmopathy. A single record per CDR3 protein comes from TCRdb applying MiXCR to the multiplex PCR reads. Counted here are 450,000 to 700,000 distinct CDR3 sequences, around 46% occurring once; the ten biggest clones make up approximately 7.5%. Specimen: peripheral blood or thyroid tissue (not recorded which). These receptors came from a woman younger than 30 with Graves' hyperthyroidism. CDR3s include the opening cysteine and the closing phenylalanine or tryptophan. The D gene is left open where the match is weak. The size entry is marked missing in some rows and otherwise reads once, few, many or a size class.

size	V	J	D	DNA	CDR3
NA	TRBV29-1	TRBJ2-5	NA	TGCAGCGGTGGGGGGTGGACCCAGTACTTC	CSGGGWTQYF
once	TRBV15	TRBJ2-7	NA	TGTGCCACCAGCAGCCTCCAAGGCAGGGAAACCTACGAGCAGTACTTC	CATSSLQGRETYEQYF
many	TRBV12-3/TRBV12-4	TRBJ1-1	NA	TGTGCCAGCAGTCCAACAAAAAAGGCTGAAGCTTTCTTT	CASSPTKKAEAFF
NA	TRBV2	TRBJ1-6	NA	TGTGCCAGCACTTCCCGGGACCCGAGCTCCTATAATTCACCCCTCCACTTT	CASTSRDPSSYNSPLHF
many	TRBV10-3	TRBJ2-7	NA	TGTGCCATCGACGACGATGGCGAGCAGTACTTC	CAIDDDGEQYF
NA	TRBV29-1	TRBJ1-4	NA	TGCAGCGTTTACGGACGGGAAAAACTGTTTTTT	CSVYGREKLFF
NA	TRBV29-1	TRBJ1-1	NA	TGCAGCGTTGCGGGCGGGAGGGTGAACACTGAAGCTTTCTTT	CSVAGGRVNTEAFF
NA	TRBV10-3	TRBJ2-2	NA	TGTGCCATCAGTCGGACACTGAGCACCGGGGAGCTGTTTTTT	CAISRTLSTGELFF
NA	TRBV12-3/TRBV12-4	TRBJ1-1	NA	TGTGCCAGCAGATTGACAACAGGCCAACGATTT	CASRLTTGQRF
NA	TRBV5-1	TRBJ2-5	TRBD2	TGCGCCAGCAGCTTAACAGGGGTCTCACTAGCGGGAGACCAAGAGACCCAGTACTTC	CASSLTGVSLAGDQETQYF
few	TRBV6-2/TRBV6-3	TRBJ2-5	NA	TGTGCCAGCAGATCTACCTTGCCTAGCTACCAAAATCAAGAGACCCAGTACTTC	CASRSTLPSYQNQETQYF
once	TRBV6-7	TRBJ1-5	NA	NA	CASRQLLCQQYTWGDRVNNQPQHF
NA	TRBV2	TRBJ2-1	TRBD2	TGTGCCAGCGGGCGACTAGCATCGGATGAGCAGTTCTTC	CASGRLASDEQFF
many	TRBV7-9	TRBJ1-2	NA	TGTGCCAGCAGCGAAACCGGGACATCAAACTATGGCTACACCTTC	CASSETGTSNYGYTF
many	TRBV19	TRBJ1-6	TRBD1	TGTGCCAGTAGTATAGAAGGAGGACAGGGGAATTCACCCCTCCACTTT	CASSIEGGQGNSPLHF
once	TRBV20-1	TRBJ2-7	TRBD1	TGCAGTGCTAGTAAGACAGGGGGTTCCTACGAGCAGTACTTC	CSASKTGGSYEQYF
many	TRBV7-3	TRBJ2-2	NA	TGTGCCAGCAGCGCACAGGGACCTTCCCTCACCGGGGAGCTGTTTTTT	CASSAQGPSLTGELFF
NA	TRBV29-1	TRBJ1-1	NA	TGCAGCTCCCGGACCTCCCCGAGCAACATTGCTTTCTTT	CSSRTSPSNIAFF
many	TRBV13	TRBJ2-5	TRBD2	TGTGCCAGCAGCCTTGGGACTAGCGGCCAAGAGACCCAGTACTTC	CASSLGTSGQETQYF
few	TRBV24-1	TRBJ2-2	NA	TGTGCCACCAGTGATTTCGCAGGGACGAACACCGGGGAGCTGTTTTTT	CATSDFAGTNTGELFF
few	TRBV7-9	TRBJ2-5	NA	TGTGCCAGCAGCTTAATGACCGGGGAGACCCAGTACTTC	CASSLMTGETQYF
many	TRBV6-5	TRBJ2-7	NA	TGTGCCAGCAGTCGGACAGCCCACTACGAGCAGTACTTC	CASSRTAHYEQYF
NA	TRBV18	TRBJ2-7	NA	TGTGCCAGCTCACCAACAAACACCTACGAGCAGTACTTC	CASSPTNTYEQYF
NA	TRBV11-3	TRBJ2-2	NA	TGTGCCAGCAGCTTAGAGAGGGTCTTAGGTCGGGGCACCGGGGAGCTGTTTTTT	CASSLERVLGRGTGELFF
NA	TRBV25-1	TRBJ2-7	TRBD2	TGTGCCAGCAGTGACTCCGGGACTAGCGGGAGATCTGCCTACGAGCAGTACTTC	CASSDSGTSGRSAYEQYF
few	TRBV3-1	TRBJ1-4	NA	TGTGCCAGCAGCCAAGTTACGGGAAAACTGTTTTTT	CASSQVTGKLFF
NA	TRBV6-1	TRBJ2-7	NA	TGTGCCAGCAGTGACGACGGCAGTCCCGAGGGAGAGCAGTACTTC	CASSDDGSPEGEQYF
NA	TRBV6-2/TRBV6-3	TRBJ2-5	TRBD2	TGTGCCAGCAGTTACGAGGGGACTAGCGGGAGGACGTCAGAGACCCAGTACTTC	CASSYEGTSGRTSETQYF
NA	TRBV24-1	TRBJ2-1	NA	TGTGCCACCTCTTGGGGTAATGAGCAGTTCTTC	CATSWGNEQFF
many	TRBV5-8	TRBJ1-1	NA	TGTGCCAGCAGCTTGGCCCCAGGTCGACCTTCTGAAGCTTTCTTT	CASSLAPGRPSEAFF
NA	TRBV10-3	TRBJ1-1	NA	TGTGCCATCAGTGACCTGGACAGTAACACTGAAGCTTTCTTT	CAISDLDSNTEAFF
few	TRBV27	TRBJ2-2	TRBD1	TGTGCCAGCAACACGGGACAGCCCACCGGGGAGCTGTTTTTT	CASNTGQPTGELFF
many	TRBV7-6	TRBJ2-5	TRBD1	TGTGCCAGCAGCCCATCCCGGGACAGCCAAGAGACCCAGTACTTC	CASSPSRDSQETQYF
NA	TRBV29-1	TRBJ1-1	TRBD1	TGCAGCTTAACCCGGACAGGAGAGAACACTGAAGCTTTCTTT	CSLTRTGENTEAFF
few	TRBV20-1	TRBJ2-3	NA	TGCAGTGCTAGGGGGGAATTGGGCACAGATACGCAGTATTTT	CSARGELGTDTQYF
NA	TRBV10-3	TRBJ2-7	TRBD2	TGTGCCATCAGTGAGACCAGACTAGCGGAAGAGACCTACGAGCAGTACTTC	CAISETRLAEETYEQYF
many	TRBV7-2	TRBJ2-2	NA	TGTGCCAGCATCCGAGGGACTCTTAACACCGGGGAGCTGTTTTTT	CASIRGTLNTGELFF
many	TRBV3-1	TRBJ1-5	NA	TGTGCCAGCAGCCAGGGGGCTAGTCAGCCCCAGCATTTT	CASSQGASQPQHF
many	TRBV7-9	TRBJ1-6	NA	TGTGCCAGCAGCTTAGAGAAAAATTCACCCCTCCACTTT	CASSLEKNSPLHF
NA	TRBV7-3	TRBJ2-1	TRBD2	TGTGCCAGCAGCCCAATAGCGGGAGCGTCCTACAATGAGCAGTTCTTC	CASSPIAGASYNEQFF
NA	TRBV29-1	TRBJ1-1	NA	TGCAGCGTTGAAGCATCTGTGACCGCGAACACTGAAGCTTTCTTT	CSVEASVTANTEAFF
NA	TRBV29-1	TRBJ1-6	TRBD1	TGCAGCGTGGCCGGGACAGGTGGCTGGGGAAATTCACCCCTCCACTTT	CSVAGTGGWGNSPLHF
few	TRBV3-1	TRBJ1-1	TRBD1	TGTGCCAGCAGCCGATCACAGGGGATGAACACTGAAGCTTTCTTT	CASSRSQGMNTEAFF
few	TRBV29-1	TRBJ2-1	NA	TGCAGCGTTGAACTCGGGAGAGGTGAGCAGTTCTTC	CSVELGRGEQFF
NA	TRBV29-1	TRBJ2-5	NA	TGCAGCTCACCGTCGAGAGAGACCCAGTACTTC	CSSPSRETQYF
NA	TRBV7-9	TRBJ1-1	NA	TGTGCCAGCAGCCTCACGGGCAGCGGGAACACTGAAGCTTTCTTT	CASSLTGSGNTEAFF
many	TRBV19	TRBJ1-2	TRBD1	TGTGCCAGTGGGACAGGGTACTATGGCTACACCTTC	CASGTGYYGYTF
many	TRBV20-1	TRBJ2-2	NA	TGCAGTGCTCGGAGCGGAGCGAACACCGGGGAGCTGTTTTTT	CSARSGANTGELFF
NA	TRBV24-1	TRBJ2-5	TRBD1	TGTGCCACCAGTGATTCAACAGGGGTAGGAGATATACAAGAGACCCAGTACTTC	CATSDSTGVGDIQETQYF
NA	TRBV6-6	TRBJ2-7	NA	TGTGCCAGCAGTTCCCACCTTCTAGCCGAGCAGTACTTC	CASSSHLLAEQYF
many	TRBV6-1	TRBJ2-5	TRBD2	TGTGCCACCCAAGGGGGACTAGCGGGAGGTGAGACCCAGTACTTC	CATQGGLAGGETQYF
many	TRBV20-1	TRBJ1-2	NA	TGCAGTGCTAGAGATCGGGGGGGCGCGGGTGGCTACACCTTC	CSARDRGGAGGYTF
NA	TRBV15	TRBJ2-5	TRBD2	TGTGCCACCAGCAGTCGGACTAGCGGCCGCCTTACGTTAGGCTTC	CATSSRTSGRLTLGF